A single sample gave rise to the 15 T cell receptor beta chains below, sequenced in a study of Ad26.COV2.S vaccination and SARS-CoV-2 variants (dated by TCRdb to about 2021). The treatment or condition label corresponds to: about 20 received Ad26.COV2.S at low or high dose, single or two shots; about five received placebo; per-sample allocation not given. Repertoires of vaccine and placebo recipients were sequenced from samples collected on day 63 after the first injection. The library was prepared using the immunoSEQ multiplex PCR assay. The source is immuneACCESS, and TCRdb retained only in-frame sequences with V and J called. Part of the clones is not carried over; for the studies checked, unresolved V genes explain less than half of this, and the remainder is unexplained. The sample includes about 680,000 clones, with roughly 90% observed a single time. Roughly 1.5% of the sample comes from the top ten.

The source was peripheral blood, collected in a trial of Ad26.COV2.S vaccine versus placebo. The receptors were sampled from a person aged 18-60 years who received the Ad26.COV2.S COVID-19 vaccine or a placebo.

The rearrangement uses TRBV14 and TRBJ2-5; possibly TRBD1 for D (5 bases). This CDR3 has 13 residues. V dropped 7 bases and J dropped 1 base, with 10 bases sitting between them. The germline V gene has CDR1 SGHDN and CDR2 FVKESK. CDR3 loop: CASNSRAQETQYF. The CDR3 DNA follows: TGTGCCAGCAACTCCAGGGCCCAAGAGACCCAGTACTTC.

The gene calls are TRBV9 and TRBJ1-2; D unclear. CDR1 SGDLS and CDR2 YYNGEE come from the germline V gene. Trimming removed 4 bases from V and 1 base from J, with 11 bases in between. The CDR3 is made up of 14 amino acids. The CDR3 sequence: CASSPSQVNYGYTF. The CDR3 nucleotides read TGTGCCAGCAGCCCGAGCCAGGTTAACTATGGCTACACCTTC.

The CDR3 DNA follows: TGTGCCAGCAGCTTATATGGGGGGAAGGGATTGACAGATACGCAGTATTTT. Its translation is CASSLYGGKGLTDTQYF. V usage is TRBV7-9 and J usage is TRBJ2-3, with D perhaps matching TRBD2 (6 bases). Looked up from germline, CDR1 is SEHNR and CDR2 is FQNEAQ (reference sequence). The CDR3 totals 17 residues. V was clipped by 2 bases and J by 3 bases, with 18 bases between them. Full variable domain (rest looked up from reference TRBV7-9 and TRBJ2-3): DTGVSQNPRHKITKRGQNVTFRCDPISEHNRLYWYRQTLGQGPEFLTYFQNEAQLEKSRLLSDRFSAERPKGSFSTLEIQRTEQGDSAMYLCASSLYGGKGLTDTQYFGPGTRLTVL.

The rearrangement joins TRBV7-9 to TRBJ1-6; D gene uncertain. V was shortened by 6 bases and J by 7 bases, with 13 bases between the two germline ends. CDR1 and CDR2 (germline): SEHNR, FQNEAQ (reference sequence). This CDR3 is 14 amino acids long. The CDR3 protein is CASSSGPENSPLHF. The CDR3 DNA sequence: TGTGCCAGCAGTTCTGGTCCTGAAAATTCACCCCTCCACTTT.

This clone was seen only once. The chain couples TRBV28 to TRBJ1-2; possibly TRBD1 for D (6 bases). V gave up 8 bases and J gave up 5 bases, with 15 bases separating them. Germline V gene lookup returns CDR1 MDHEN and CDR2 SYDVKM. The CDR3 sequence is 13 residues long. The CDR3 region has the DNA TGTGCCAGCTGCGGGACAAGGACTTATGGCTACACCTTC. This gives the protein CASCGTRTYGYTF.

J is TRBJ1-5 and V is TRBV3-1 (or the pseudogene TRBV3-2); D unresolved. CDR3 length equals 14 residues. The germline V gene encodes CDR1 LGHDT and CDR2 YNNKEL (reference sequence). Trimming took 0 bases from V and 3 from J, leaving 6 bases between them. This chain's CDR3 is CASSQDRVNQPQHF. CDR3 nucleotide sequence: TGTGCCAGCAGCCAAGACAGAGTCAATCAGCCCCAGCATTTT.

The CDR3 nucleotides read TGTGCCAGCACCCGTAATATTGGGGTGAATGAAAAACTGTTTTTT. Translating it yields CASTRNIGVNEKLFF. This chain connects TRBV11-2 to TRBJ1-4; D is uncertain. The CDR3 length is 15 residues. V lost 7 bases and J lost 5, with 17 bases in between. From germline, CDR1 is SGHAT and CDR2 FQNNGV.

The V and J genes are TRBV11-2 and TRBJ2-1; D remains unclear. Germline values: CDR1 SGHAT, CDR2 FQNNGV. V gave up 1 base and J gave up 8 bases, with 18 bases separating them. The CDR3 covers 16 residues. The CDR3 protein is CASSLVPGPSLHEQFF. The CDR3 DNA reads as TGTGCCAGCAGCTTAGTTCCCGGGCCCTCCCTGCATGAGCAGTTCTTC.

The V gene is TRBV6-5, the J gene TRBJ2-4; TRBD1 agrees at 9 bases. Germline trimming cut 5 bases from V and 6 bases from J; bases unmatched to any gene: 8. Germline CDR1 and CDR2: MNHEY and SVGAGI. The CDR3 sequence is 15 residues long. This CDR3 is CASSRTSQGANIQYF. The CDR3 region has the DNA TGTGCCAGCAGTCGGACTTCACAGGGGGCAAACATTCAGTACTTC.

This chain connects TRBV30 to TRBJ2-7; TRBD2 matches 13 bases. CDR3 size: 14 residues. Trimming at V came to 8 bases and at J to 5 bases, leaving 9 bases not matched to a gene. Germline CDR1 and CDR2: GTSNPN and SVGIG (reference sequence). DNA for the CDR3: TGTGCCGGGACCGGGACTAGCGGGGCTCACGAGCAGTACTTC. Translating it yields CAGTGTSGAHEQYF.

This chain joins TRBV11-1 and TRBJ2-7; D might be TRBD1 or TRBD2, each matching 5 bases. Trimming cost V 2 bases and J 3 bases, with 11 bases left between them. The CDR3 is 14 residues long. Germline CDR1 reads SGHAT; CDR2 reads FQDESV (reference sequence). Written as DNA, the CDR3 is TGTGCCAGCAGCTTATGGGGGAGAGGCTACGAGCAGTACTTC. Translation: CASSLWGRGYEQYF.

The chain uses TRBV20-1 and TRBJ2-5, with 8 nucleotides matching TRBD1. With V trimmed by 3 bases and J by 7 bases, 10 bases remained unmatched. The CDR3 sequence is 14 residues long. The germline V gene has CDR1 DFQATT and CDR2 SNEGSKA (reference sequence). CDR3 bases: TGCAGTGCTAGTTCCAGGGGGCGCGTCGGGACCCAGTACTTC. Protein: CSASSRGRVGTQYF.

The chain joins TRBV12-3 or TRBV12-4 to TRBJ2-2; D unresolved. Trimming removed 6 bases at V and 5 bases at J, with 10 bases between. The CDR3 is made up of 13 amino acids. CDR3 in DNA: TGTGCCAGCAGGCCTAGGGATACCGGGGAGCTGTTTTTT. This codes for CASRPRDTGELFF.

The chain combines TRBV3-1 (or the pseudogene TRBV3-2) with TRBJ1-5; D unclear. The CDR3 spans 13 residues. Germline CDR1 and CDR2: LGHDT and YNNKEL (reference sequence). Trimming took 4 bases from V and 3 from J, leaving 7 bases between them. CDR3 protein: CASSPGFNQPQHF. The DNA for the CDR3 is TGTGCCAGCAGCCCAGGATTCAATCAGCCCCAGCATTTT.

The chain recombines TRBV7-2 with TRBJ2-5, with 7 bases matching TRBD2. V lost 0 bases and J lost 3; bases outside the gene matches: 7. The CDR3 loop spans 16 amino acids. Per germline, CDR1 SGHTA and CDR2 FQGNSA. DNA for the CDR3: TGTGCCAGCAGCTTAGCGGGAGGGCAGACCAAAGAGACCCAGTACTTC. This gives the protein CASSLAGGQTKETQYF.